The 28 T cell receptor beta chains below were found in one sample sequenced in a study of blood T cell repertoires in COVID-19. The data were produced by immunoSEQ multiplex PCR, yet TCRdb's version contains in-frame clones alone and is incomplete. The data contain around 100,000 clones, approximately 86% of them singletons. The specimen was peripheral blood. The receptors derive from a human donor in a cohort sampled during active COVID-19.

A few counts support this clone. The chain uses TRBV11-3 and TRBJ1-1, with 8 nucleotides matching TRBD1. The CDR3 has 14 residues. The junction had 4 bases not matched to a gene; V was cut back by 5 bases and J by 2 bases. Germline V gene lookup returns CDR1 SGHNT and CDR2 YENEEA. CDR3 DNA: TGTGCCAGCAGCCCCACAGGGGGAAACACTGAAGCTTTCTTT. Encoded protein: CASSPTGGNTEAFF.

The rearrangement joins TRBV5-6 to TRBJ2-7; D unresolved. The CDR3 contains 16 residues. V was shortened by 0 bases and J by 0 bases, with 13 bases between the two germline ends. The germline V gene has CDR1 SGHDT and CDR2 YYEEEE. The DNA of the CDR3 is TGTGCCAGCAGCTTGGGAGGAGCTCGTAGCTCCTACGAGCAGTACTTC. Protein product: CASSLGGARSSYEQYF.

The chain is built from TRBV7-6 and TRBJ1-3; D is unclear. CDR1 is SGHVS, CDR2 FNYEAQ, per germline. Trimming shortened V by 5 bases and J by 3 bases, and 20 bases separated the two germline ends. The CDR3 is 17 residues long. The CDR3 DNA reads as TGTGCCAGCAGCCCCGGGTCGAGAGTAGAGTATGGAAACACCATATATTTT. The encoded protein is CASSPGSRVEYGNTIYF.

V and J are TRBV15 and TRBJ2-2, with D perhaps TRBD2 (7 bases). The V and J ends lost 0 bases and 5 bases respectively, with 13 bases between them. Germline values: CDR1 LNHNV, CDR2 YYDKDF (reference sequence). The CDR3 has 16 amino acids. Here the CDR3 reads CATSREGGHGTGELFF. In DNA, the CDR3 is TGTGCCACCAGCAGAGAGGGGGGGCATGGAACCGGGGAGCTGTTTTTT.

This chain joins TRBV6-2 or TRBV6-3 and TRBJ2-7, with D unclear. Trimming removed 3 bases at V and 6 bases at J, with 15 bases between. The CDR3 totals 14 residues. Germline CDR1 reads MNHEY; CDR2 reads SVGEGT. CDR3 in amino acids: CASSYMSRAGEQYF. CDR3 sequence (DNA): TGTGCCAGCAGTTATATGTCCCGAGCAGGCGAGCAGTACTTC.

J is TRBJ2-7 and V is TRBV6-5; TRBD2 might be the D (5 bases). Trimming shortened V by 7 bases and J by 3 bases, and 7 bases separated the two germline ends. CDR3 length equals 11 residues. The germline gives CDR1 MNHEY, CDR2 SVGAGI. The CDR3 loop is CASTGFYEQYF. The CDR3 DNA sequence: TGTGCCAGCACGGGATTCTACGAGCAGTACTTC.

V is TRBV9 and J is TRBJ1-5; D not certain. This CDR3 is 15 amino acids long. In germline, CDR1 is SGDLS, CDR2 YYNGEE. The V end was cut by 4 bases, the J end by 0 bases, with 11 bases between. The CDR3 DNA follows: TGTGCCAGCAGCCCCCGCGGGGATAGCAATCAGCCCCAGCATTTT. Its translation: CASSPRGDSNQPQHF.

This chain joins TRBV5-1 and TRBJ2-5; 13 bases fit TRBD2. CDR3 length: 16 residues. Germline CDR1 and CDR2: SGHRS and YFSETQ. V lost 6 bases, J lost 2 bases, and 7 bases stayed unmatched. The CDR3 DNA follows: TGCGCCAGCAATCAGGGACTAGCGGGGACTCAAGAGACCCAGTACTTC. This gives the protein CASNQGLAGTQETQYF.

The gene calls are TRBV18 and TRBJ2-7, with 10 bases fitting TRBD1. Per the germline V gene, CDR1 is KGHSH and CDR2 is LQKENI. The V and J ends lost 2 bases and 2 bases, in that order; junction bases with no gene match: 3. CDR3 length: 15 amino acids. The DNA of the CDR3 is TGTGCCAGCTCACCAATCGGGACAGGGGCCTACGAGCAGTACTTC. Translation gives CASSPIGTGAYEQYF.

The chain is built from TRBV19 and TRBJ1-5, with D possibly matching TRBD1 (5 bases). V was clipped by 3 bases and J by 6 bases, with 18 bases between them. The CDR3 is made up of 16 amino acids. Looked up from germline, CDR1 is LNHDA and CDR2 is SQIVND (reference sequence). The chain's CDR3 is CASSIPGSNLGQPQHF. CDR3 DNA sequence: TGTGCCAGTAGTATCCCAGGGTCTAACCTTGGTCAGCCCCAGCATTTT. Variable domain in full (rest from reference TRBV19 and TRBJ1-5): DGGITQSPKYLFRKEGQNVTLSCEQNLNHDAMYWYRQDPGQGLRLIYYSQIVNDFQKGDIAEGYSVSREKKESFPLTVTSAQKNPTAFYLCASSIPGSNLGQPQHFGDGTRLSIL.

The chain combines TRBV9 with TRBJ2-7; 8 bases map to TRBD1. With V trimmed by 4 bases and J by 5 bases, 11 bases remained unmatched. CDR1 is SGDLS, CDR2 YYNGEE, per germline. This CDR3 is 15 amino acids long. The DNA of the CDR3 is TGTGCCAGCAGCCCCCTTCCCGGGACAGGAGACGAGCAGTACTTC. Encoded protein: CASSPLPGTGDEQYF.

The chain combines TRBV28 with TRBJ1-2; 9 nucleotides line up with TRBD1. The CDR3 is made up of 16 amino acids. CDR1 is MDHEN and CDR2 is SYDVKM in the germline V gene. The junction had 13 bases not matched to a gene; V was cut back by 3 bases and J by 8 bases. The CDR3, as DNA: TGTGCCAGCAGTTTTATAGTCGGGGACAGGGCCGGCGGCTACACCTTC. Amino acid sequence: CASSFIVGDRAGGYTF.

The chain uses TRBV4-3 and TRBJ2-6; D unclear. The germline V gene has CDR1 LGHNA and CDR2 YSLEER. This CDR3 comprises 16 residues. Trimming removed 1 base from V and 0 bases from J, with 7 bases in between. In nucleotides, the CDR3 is TGCGCCAGCAGCCAAGCCAGAAGCTCTGGGGCCAACGTCCTGACTTTC. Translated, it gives CASSQARSSGANVLTF.

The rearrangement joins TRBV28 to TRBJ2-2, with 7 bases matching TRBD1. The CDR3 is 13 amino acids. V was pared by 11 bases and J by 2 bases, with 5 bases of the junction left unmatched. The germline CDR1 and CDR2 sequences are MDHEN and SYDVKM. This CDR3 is CAERGPNTGELFF. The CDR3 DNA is TGTGCCGAGAGGGGGCCAAACACCGGGGAGCTGTTTTTT. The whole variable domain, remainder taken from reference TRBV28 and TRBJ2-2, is DVKVTQSSRYLVKRTGEKVFLECVQDMDHENMFWYRQDPGLGLRLIYFSYDVKMKEKGDIPEGYSVSREKKERFSLILESASTNQTSMYLCAERGPNTGELFFGEGSRLTVL.

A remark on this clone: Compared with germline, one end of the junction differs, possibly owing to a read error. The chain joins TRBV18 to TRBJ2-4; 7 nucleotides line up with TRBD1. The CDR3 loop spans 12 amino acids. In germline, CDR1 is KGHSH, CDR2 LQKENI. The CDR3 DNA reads TGTGCCAGCTCACCCGAACAGGGGTCTCCTGTTTTC. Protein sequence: CASSPEQGSPVF.

The CDR3 is CASSPSGTTDTQYF. As DNA, the CDR3 is TGTGCCAGCTCACCGAGCGGGACCACAGATACGCAGTATTTT. The gene calls are TRBV18 and TRBJ2-3; TRBD2 matches 7 bases. CDR1 is KGHSH and CDR2 is LQKENI in the germline V gene. The CDR3 extends over 14 amino acids. The V segment lost 3 bases and the J segment 2 bases; nucleotides outside the gene matches: 2.

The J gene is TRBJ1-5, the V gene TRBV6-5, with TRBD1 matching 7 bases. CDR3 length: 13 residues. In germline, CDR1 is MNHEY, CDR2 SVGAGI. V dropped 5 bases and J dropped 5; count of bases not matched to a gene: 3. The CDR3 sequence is CASSPGGHQPQHF. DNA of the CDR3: TGTGCCAGCAGTCCAGGGGGTCATCAGCCCCAGCATTTT.

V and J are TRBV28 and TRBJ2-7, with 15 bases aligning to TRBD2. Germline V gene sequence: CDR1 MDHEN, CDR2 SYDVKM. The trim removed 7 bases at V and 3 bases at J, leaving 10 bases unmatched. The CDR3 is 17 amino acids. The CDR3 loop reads CASTGTGLAGGNYEQYF. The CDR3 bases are TGTGCCAGCACCGGAACCGGACTAGCGGGAGGGAACTACGAGCAGTACTTC.

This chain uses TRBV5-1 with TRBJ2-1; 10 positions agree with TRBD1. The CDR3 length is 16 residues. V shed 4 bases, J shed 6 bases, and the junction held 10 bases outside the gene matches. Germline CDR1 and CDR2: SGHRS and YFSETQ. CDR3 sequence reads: CASSRDGDRGFNEQFF. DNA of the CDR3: TGCGCCAGCAGCAGGGACGGGGACAGGGGTTTCAATGAGCAGTTCTTC. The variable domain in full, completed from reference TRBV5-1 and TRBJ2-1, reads KAGVTQTPRYLIKTRGQQVTLSCSPISGHRSVSWYQQTPGQGLQFLFEYFSETQRNKGNFPGRFSGRQFSNSRSEMNVSTLELGDSALYLCASSRDGDRGFNEQFFGPGTRLTVL.

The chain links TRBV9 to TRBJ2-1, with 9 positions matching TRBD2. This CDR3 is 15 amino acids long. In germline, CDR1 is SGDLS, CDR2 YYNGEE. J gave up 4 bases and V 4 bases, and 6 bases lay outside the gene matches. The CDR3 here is CASSQGTSPYNEQFF. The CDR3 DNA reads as TGTGCCAGCAGCCAAGGGACTAGCCCGTACAATGAGCAGTTCTTC.

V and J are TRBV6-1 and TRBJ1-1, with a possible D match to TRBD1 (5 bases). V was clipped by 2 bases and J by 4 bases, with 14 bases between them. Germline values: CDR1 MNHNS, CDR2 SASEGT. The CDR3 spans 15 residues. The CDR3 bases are TGTGCCAGCAGTGAATTGGCGGTGGGGCGCACTGAAGCTTTCTTT. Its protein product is CASSELAVGRTEAFF.

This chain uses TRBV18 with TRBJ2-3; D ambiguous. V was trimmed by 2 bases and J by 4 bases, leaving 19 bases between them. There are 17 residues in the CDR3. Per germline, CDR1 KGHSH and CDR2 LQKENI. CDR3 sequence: CASSPETRGNLADTQYF. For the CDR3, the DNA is TGTGCCAGCTCACCAGAGACCCGAGGAAATCTCGCAGATACGCAGTATTTT.

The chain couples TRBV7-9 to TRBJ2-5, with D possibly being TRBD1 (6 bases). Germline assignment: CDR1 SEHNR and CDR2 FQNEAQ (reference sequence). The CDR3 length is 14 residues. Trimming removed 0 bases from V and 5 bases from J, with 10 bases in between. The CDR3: CASSLATGGETQYF. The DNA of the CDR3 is TGTGCCAGCAGCTTAGCGACAGGTGGGGAGACCCAGTACTTC. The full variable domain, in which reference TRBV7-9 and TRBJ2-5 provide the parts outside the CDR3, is DTGVSQNPRHKITKRGQNVTFRCDPISEHNRLYWYRQTLGQGPEFLTYFQNEAQLEKSRLLSDRFSAERPKGSFSTLEIQRTEQGDSAMYLCASSLATGGETQYFGPGTRLLVL.

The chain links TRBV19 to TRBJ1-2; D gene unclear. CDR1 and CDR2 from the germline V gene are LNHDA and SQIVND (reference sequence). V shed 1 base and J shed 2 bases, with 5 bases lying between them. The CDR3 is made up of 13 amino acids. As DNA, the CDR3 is TGTGCCAGTAGTATAGGCGGGAACTATGGCTACACCTTC. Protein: CASSIGGNYGYTF.

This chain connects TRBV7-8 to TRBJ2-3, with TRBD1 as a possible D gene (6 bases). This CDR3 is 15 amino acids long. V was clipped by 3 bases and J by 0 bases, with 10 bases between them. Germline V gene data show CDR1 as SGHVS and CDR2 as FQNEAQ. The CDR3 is CASSLNRASTDTQYF. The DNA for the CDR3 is TGTGCCAGCAGCTTGAACAGGGCTAGCACAGATACGCAGTATTTT.

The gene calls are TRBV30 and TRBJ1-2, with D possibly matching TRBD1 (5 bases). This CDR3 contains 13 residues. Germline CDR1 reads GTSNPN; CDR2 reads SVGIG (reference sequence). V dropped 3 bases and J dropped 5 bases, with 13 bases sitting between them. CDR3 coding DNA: TGTGCCTGGAGGGTGCAGGGATCTTATGGCTACACCTTC. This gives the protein CAWRVQGSYGYTF.

In DNA form, the CDR3 reads TGTGCCAGCAGACCCGGCGGGGGCGGACAGCCCCAGCATTTT. Encoded protein: CASRPGGGGQPQHF. The V and J genes are TRBV2 and TRBJ1-5; weak D call: TRBD1 (6 bases). Deletions cut 6 bases from V and 7 bases from J, with 16 bases between. This CDR3 has 14 residues. From germline, CDR1 is SNHLY and CDR2 FYNNEI.

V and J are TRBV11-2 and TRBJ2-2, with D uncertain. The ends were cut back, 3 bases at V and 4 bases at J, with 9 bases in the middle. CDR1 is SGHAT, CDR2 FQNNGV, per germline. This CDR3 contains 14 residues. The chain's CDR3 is CASSLPLGTGELFF. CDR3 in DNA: TGTGCCAGCAGCTTGCCCCTCGGCACCGGGGAGCTGTTTTTT.